Included here is one TCR beta chain sequence, with context. Its matching antigen is unknown. This entry comes from a study of Ad26.COV2.S vaccination and SARS-CoV-2 variants. Study in general: In the study, Ad26.COV2.S was injected intramuscularly once, or twice 56 days apart.

The CDR3 covers 13 residues. J was trimmed by 6 bases and V by 2 bases; bases with no gene match: 4. CDR1 is ENHRY and CDR2 is SYGVKD in the germline V gene. Sequenced by immunoSEQ multiplex PCR; TCRdb stores in-frame clones only, minus some. This sample yields 300,000 to 400,000 clones, of which around 88% are seen a single time; approximately 4.5% belongs to the top ten. This sample's treatment: around 19 received Ad26.COV2.S at low or high dose, single or two shots; about five received placebo; per-sample allocation not given. Samples were taken on day 63 after the first vaccine or placebo injection. The study's findings and limits: Ad26.COV2.S recipients had broader spike-specific TCRs (P = 0.0014).

The starting material was peripheral blood, obtained in a trial of Ad26.COV2.S vaccine versus placebo. This sequence joins TRBV10-3 and TRBJ2-7; 7 bases are shared with TRBD1. The receptor was derived from a person aged 18-65 years who received the Ad26.COV2.S COVID-19 vaccine or a placebo. DNA for the CDR3: TGTGCCATCAGTGAGACCCGGGACAGCGAGCAGTACTTC. Protein: CAISETRDSEQYF.